This T cell receptor (beta chain) was documented in a study of cytomegalovirus exposure and HLA in healthy donors (dated by TCRdb to 2016 to 2017). Background for the entire study: An earlier analysis of around 600 of the donors reported 250 to 300 Gb of sequence data and some 120 million unique TCR beta sequences from about 180 million T cells. Roughly 300 gigabases of sequencing data and around 87 million unique TCR sequences were included in an early release covering 550 to 800 HLA-typed donors. Of the roughly 400 genotyped donors, about 80% fell in the genetic ancestry cluster associated with self-reported Caucasian donors. The study aimed to test whether signatures of past pathogen exposure could be identified by cataloging public T cell receptors. The T cell repertoires of several hundred subjects were profiled by immunosequencing and related to cytomegalovirus serostatus. Along with the approximately 600-subject first cohort, a separate validation cohort of some 130 different subjects was used. High-throughput TCR immunosequencing, statistical association of individual TCRs with disease status, and machine learning were combined to predict cytomegalovirus infection status. In a later analysis, previously published TCR beta repertoires from several hundred donors were re-analyzed and high-resolution HLA genotyping was added so that TCR occurrence patterns could be studied. Rather than using new phenotypic data, the later analysis identified candidate immune exposures from TCR beta sequences and from how often those sequences occurred across donors. An earlier analysis of more than 450 of the donors used high-throughput TCR beta sequencing to judge whether each TCR beta V gene segment behaved as functional or pseudogenic. Donor age, sex, ethnicity and CMV serostatus were compiled together with the repertoire data. A later genetic analysis took genome-wide SNP genotypes for about three fifths of the roughly 670 donors and used that subset as a discovery cohort. Every repertoire in the discovery cohort had been generated on one and the same sequencing platform. HLA typing covered class I and class II loci at four-digit resolution. The number of donors typed differed by locus, with 629-630 for A, B, C, DRB1 and DQB1, roughly 520 for DQA1, about 610 for DPA1, and 450 to 480 for DPB1. Because of strong linkage in the cohort, roughly five DR-DQ haplotypes were treated as single units for association and clustering. Across 398 genotyped donors of the cohort, an average of about 240,000 unique TCR beta nucleotide sequences per donor were sequenced, and around 20% of those sequences were non-productive. The research as a whole found: An association between a missense DCLRE1C variant and V-gene and J-gene trimming of TCR beta chains was found in a later genetic analysis and replicated in an independent cohort. CMV serostatus was the only immune exposure information available for the cohort. Strong co-occurrence of HLA alleles, especially DR and DQ, made assigning TCR associations to individual alleles difficult. At a false discovery rate of 0.05, a later analysis linked under 20,000 TCR beta sequences to specific HLA alleles. Most TCR sequences were seen in very few donors, while some public TCRs were found in many individuals. Linkage disequilibrium might explain the correlated functional status among segregating V segments, but an unknown experimental factor could not be ruled out. In both the original and validation cohorts, the classifier was reported to diagnose cytomegalovirus status with high specificity and sensitivity. Three of the identified cytomegalovirus-associated TCR beta chains were confirmed in vitro to be specific for cytomegalovirus antigens. Because the 87-base-pair reads could not distinguish some IMGT-functional V segments, including TRBV6-2 and TRBV6-3, those segments were excluded. The sequencing pipeline was judged likely to have produced a cluster of highly shared sequence variants as a technical artifact. Compared with the roughly 670-donor mean, donors in an Asian-associated ancestry cluster had fewer N-insertions in productive TCRs, according to a later genetic analysis. A later analysis reported that several top co-occurrence clusters appeared linked to parvovirus B19, influenza, CMV and Epstein-Barr virus. A further reported finding was that TCR beta sequences accurately predicted the HLA-A and HLA-B alleles for most subjects in the first cohort. The presence/absence analyses assumed that sequencing depth was roughly uniform across donors, and that assumption may not be true. In a later analysis, TCR association rates were found to vary across HLA loci, with the most associated TCRs seen for DRB1 alleles and the fewest for HLA-C alleles. According to the authors, the approach could potentially be generalized to other disease states and immunological phenotypes. Because counts were too low, approximately 15 rarely observed V segments, including chromosome 9 orphons, were excluded from the earlier analysis of about 500 of the donors. According to a later analysis, most CMV-associated TCR beta chains appeared to be HLA-restricted, and the HLA associations seemed to be driven largely by CMV exposure. Only TCR beta chains were sequenced in this cohort, and the absence of alpha or paired-chain data limited detectable features. The study listed 150 to 200 TCR beta chains as associated with cytomegalovirus. In an earlier analysis of some 500 of the donors, most TCR beta V segments appeared in productive rearrangements about 87% or about 30% of the time, broadly matching IMGT annotations. Because some donors lacked HLA typing at each locus, the association tests relied only on the typed subset. A later analysis found that HLA-associated TCR beta chains were more clonally expanded and had lower generation probabilities than equally common non-associated chains.

The library was prepared using the immunoSEQ multiplex PCR assay. A mixture of 60 forward primers for TCR Vbeta segments and 13 reverse primers for TCR Jbeta segments was used in the multiplex PCR. A multiplex PCR assay on genomic DNA amplified the CDR3 region of rearranged TCR beta genes. On the Illumina HiSeq System, the amplified TCR beta libraries were sequenced as 87-base-pair reads. As for the original processing: Across the 700 or so repertoires, a later analysis counted 80 million or so unique TCR beta chains, some 11 million of which were shared by at least two donors. A nearest-neighbor algorithm error-corrected the raw reads and collapsed the reads into unique sequences, merging closely related sequences to remove PCR and sequencing errors. CDR3 sequences were aligned to IMGT reference sequences to assign V, D and J gene segments. For a sequence to be retained, a match of at least six nucleotides was required to both a V gene segment and a J gene segment. Rearrangements were classified as productive when the CDR3 lacked stop codons and remained in frame with V and J, and all other rearrangements were classified as non-productive. Following IMGT convention, CDR3 was defined as the stretch from the second conserved V-encoded cysteine up to the conserved J-encoded phenylalanine. Sequences without an unambiguous match to a single V gene segment were excluded from the earlier analysis of about 630 of the donors. An earlier analysis of 587 of the donors classified V segments as functional when productive rearrangements were above 56.7% and as segregating when the standard deviation between donors was above 5%. To diagnose cytomegalovirus status from the catalog of TCR beta chain sequences, a statistical classification framework was built. In a later analysis, V and J genes were assigned by comparing TCR nucleotide sequences against IMGT/GENE-DB human TR gene sequences. Using the TCRdist pipeline, a later analysis assigned CDR3 sequences along with most-parsimonious VDJ recombination scenarios. A later analysis defined each TCR beta chain by its CDR3 amino acid sequence plus V-gene family, and excluded reads lacking a unique V-gene family. To address suspected cross-contamination and a sequencing artifact, a later analysis removed a few hundred highly shared, low-generation-probability nucleotide sequences. A later analysis calculated a clonal expansion index for each public chain from normalized within-repertoire ranks of inferred template counts. A later analysis computed generation probabilities with a VDJ recombination model fitted to out-of-frame rearrangements, and checked the results against IGoR. Hypergeometric tests were used in a later analysis to score TCR-TCR, TCR-HLA and TCR-CMV co-occurrence, with a repertoire-size bias correction applied to the TCR pairs. A later analysis estimated false discovery rates by permuting HLA or CMV assignments 20 times. In a later analysis, co-occurring TCRs were grouped using DBSCAN, and TCRdist sequence similarity was added for clustering within HLA-allele-positive subsets. Repertoires with fewer than 30,000 or more than 120,000 public chains, plus five repertoires with anomalous nucleotide sharing, were excluded from co-occurrence clustering. TCRdb stores this immuneACCESS table with in-frame sequences only. Part of the clones is absent; in the studies checked, under half of the shortfall reflects unresolved V genes, and no reason is known for the rest. V, J and clone size reflect that table, while D and trimming were determined from the DNA. The sample data list some 120,000 clones, and roughly 78% of these were observed just once. Together, the top ten hold 5.3% of the sample.

The cohort was made up of about 670 healthy bone marrow donors. Cohort members were all nominally healthy when sampled, although unrecorded immune exposures were likely present. The donor tested CMV seronegative and was one of the 352 seronegative cohort members. Every donor gave a peripheral blood sample, and the peripheral blood mononuclear cells from that sample were used for TCR beta sequencing. Genomic DNA was extracted from the blood cell samples with the Qiagen DNeasy Blood Extraction Kit. Counted from cysteine to phenylalanine, this CDR3 has 13 amino acids. Just the 39-base CDR3 DNA is kept, in frame starting at base 1. According to the germline V gene (reference sequence), CDR1 reads LNHDA and CDR2 reads SQIVND. Deletion took 4 bases off V and 4 bases off J, with a span of 10 bases between the germline ends. As for this clone: What antigen it recognizes has not been identified. Base qualities are not recorded, but no much larger clone differs from it by a single base.

The sequencing input was PBMCs. The receptor comes from a man younger than 45 in good health and CMV-seronegative. The chain joins TRBV19 to TRBJ1-1; TRBD1 is perhaps the D gene, given 5 matching bases. The bases are TGTGCCAGTAGTACGGGACTCATCACTGAAGCTTTCTTT. Its translation reads: CASSTGLITEAFF.